This is a list of T cell receptor beta chains from one sample in a study of identifying expanded T cells in peripheral blood. TCRdb's copy holds only in-frame clones and misses some; the assay was immunoSEQ multiplex PCR. The sample has 110,000 or so clones, 88% seen once. The sample comprised blood. The receptors stem from a person aged 18-69 years in good health. Both conserved end residues are part of each CDR3. The order of the fields is J gene, V gene, D gene, clone size, CDR3 DNA, CDR3 protein. The D gene is left open where the match is weak. Rows may omit the clone size; those that give it use once, few, many or a size class.

>TRBJ2-7|TRBV29-1|NA|NA
TGCAGCGTTGGAAGGGACTACGAGCAGTACTTC
CSVGRDYEQYF
>TRBJ2-7|TRBV27|NA|once
TGTGCCAGCACCCCAGGGGCTAGCGGAGCCTACGAGCAGTACTTC
CASTPGASGAYEQYF
>TRBJ2-3|TRBV30|NA|NA
TGTGCCTGGAGTGGAACCATCACGGATACGCAGTATTTT
CAWSGTITDTQYF
>TRBJ1-5|TRBV4-1|NA|NA
TGCGCCAGCAGCCAGTCCGGGCTCGCCAATCAGCCCCAGCATTTT
CASSQSGLANQPQHF
>TRBJ1-5|TRBV6-5|NA|NA
TGTGCCAGCAGTTACTCACAGGGTTATCAGCCCCAGCATTTT
CASSYSQGYQPQHF
>TRBJ2-7|TRBV5-4|TRBD1|NA
TGTGCCAGCAGCATGGACAGGAGCTACGAGCAGTACTTC
CASSMDRSYEQYF
>TRBJ1-1|TRBV10-1|TRBD1|NA
TGCGCCAGCAGTGGACAGGGTGGGATCACTGAAGCTTTCTTT
CASSGQGGITEAFF
>TRBJ1-5|TRBV18|TRBD1|NA
TGTGCCAGCTCACCGACTACAGGGGGGACAGCTCAGCCCCAGCATTTT
CASSPTTGGTAQPQHF
>TRBJ2-2|TRBV7-3|NA|NA
TGTGCCAGCAGCTTAACGGCCGGGGTTGGGAGGGAGCTGTTTTTT
CASSLTAGVGRELFF
>TRBJ1-4|TRBV6-5|TRBD1|NA
TGTGCCAGCAGTCCTGGACAGGGTTCCTCAGAAAAACTGTTTTTT
CASSPGQGSSEKLFF
>TRBJ2-2|TRBV7-9|NA|NA
TGTGCCAGCCTACAGGAGGGCGGGGAGCTGTTTTTT
CASLQEGGELFF
>TRBJ1-2|TRBV29-1|TRBD1|NA
TGCAGCGTTGAAGATCGGGCAGGGGGCTTAAAACCGGATGGCTACACCTTC
CSVEDRAGGLKPDGYTF
>TRBJ2-2|TRBV5-1|NA|once
TGCGCCAGCAGCTTGAAAACAGCCAACACCGGGGAGCTGTTTTTT
CASSLKTANTGELFF
>TRBJ2-1|TRBV10-3|TRBD2|NA
TGTGCAAGCACAGCGGTGGCTAGCGGGAATGAGCAGTTCTTC
CASTAVASGNEQFF
>TRBJ2-7|TRBV6-1|NA|NA
TGTGCCAGCAGCCAGACTAGGGACTACGAGCAGTACTTC
CASSQTRDYEQYF
>TRBJ2-7|TRBV2|TRBD2|NA
TGTGCCAGCAGTGATCTGAAAGCGGGAGGGCCGGGGGAGCAGTACTTC
CASSDLKAGGPGEQYF
>TRBJ2-1|TRBV6-1|NA|NA
TGTGCCAGCAGTGAAGGATTAGTGGGGCGGGTCTTTAATGAGCAGTTCTTC
CASSEGLVGRVFNEQFF
>TRBJ2-1|TRBV7-9|NA|NA
TGTGCCAGCAGCTTATTCGAGGCAGGGGCGAGCAATGAGCAGTTCTTC
CASSLFEAGASNEQFF
>TRBJ1-2|TRBV4-2|NA|NA
TGTGCCAGCAGCCAAGATATAGGGCAGATTAACTATGGCTACACCTTC
CASSQDIGQINYGYTF
>TRBJ2-6|TRBV19|TRBD1|NA
TGTGCCAGTAGCCGACAGGGGGTGGCTGGGGCCAACGTCCTGACTTTC
CASSRQGVAGANVLTF
>TRBJ2-1|TRBV14|NA|NA
TGTGCCAGCAGCCAACGGCAGGGATGGTACAATGAGCAGTTCTTC
CASSQRQGWYNEQFF
>TRBJ1-2|TRBV2|TRBD1|NA
TGTGCCAAGACAGGGATTAACTATGGCTACACCTTC
CAKTGINYGYTF
>TRBJ1-1|TRBV11-2|NA|NA
TGTGCCAGCAGCTTATCCGGGGTGGGAAACACTGAAGCTTTCTTT
CASSLSGVGNTEAFF
>TRBJ2-7|TRBV12-5|TRBD2|NA
TGTGCTAGTGGCCGGGGGGGAAGCTACGAGCAGTACTTC
CASGRGGSYEQYF
>TRBJ2-3|TRBV5-6|TRBD2|NA
TGTGCCAGCAGCGTAGCGGGGCGTTTGGAGGGAGATACGCAGTATTTT
CASSVAGRLEGDTQYF
>TRBJ2-5|TRBV27|TRBD2|NA
TGTGCCAGCAGTTTATTCCCAGCGGGAGTAGGAGAGACCCAGTACTTC
CASSLFPAGVGETQYF
>TRBJ2-7|TRBV27|NA|NA
TGTGCCAGCAGTTTAGGAAGGTTTGGCGAGCAGTACTTC
CASSLGRFGEQYF